This TCR beta chain appears in the sequencing data of a study of PD-L1 blockade in urothelial cancer. Per the germline V gene, CDR1 is MDHEN and CDR2 is SYDVKM. V was clipped by 7 bases and J by 3 bases, with 10 bases between them. This CDR3 comprises 12 residues. Produced via immunoSEQ multiplex PCR; TCRdb's table is partial and in-frame only. The profile shows around 130,000 clones, about four fifths of them singletons. Time point noted: pretreatment peripheral blood. The sequenced sample was PBMCs, obtained around atezolizumab (anti-PD-L1) treatment. This TCR came from a man aged 45-65 years with urothelial cancer. The chain combines TRBV28 with TRBJ2-7; D call uncertain. Here the CDR3 reads CASTAAVYEQYF. Written as DNA, the CDR3 is TGTGCCAGCACCGCGGCCGTCTACGAGCAGTACTTC.